This record concerns one T cell receptor beta chain sequence. Its antigen is undetermined. This specimen comes from a study of cytomegalovirus exposure and HLA in healthy donors. Findings and caveats of the study: The tendency of first-cohort TCR clusters to co-occur in the roughly 120 validation repertoires was identified by a subsequent analysis. The study recorded 164 TCR beta chains that were cytomegalovirus-associated.

The donors formed part of the roughly 120-subject validation cohort, distinct from the 666-subject first cohort. The CDR3 totals 16 residues. CDR1 and CDR2 (germline): SGHNT, YENEEA. J gave up 2 bases and V 5 bases, and 9 bases lay outside the gene matches. Produced via immunoSEQ multiplex PCR; TCRdb's table is partial and in-frame only. Of some 120,000 clones in the sample, more than 95% were seen once. This TCR was sampled from a man between 18 and 29 years old in good health and CMV-seronegative. V is TRBV11-3 and J is TRBJ2-1, with TRBD1 identical over 7 bases. Specimen: PBMCs. CDR3 nucleotides: TGTGCCAGCAGCCAACGGGGACAGCGGCCCTACAATGAGCAGTTCTTC. Its translation: CASSQRGQRPYNEQFF.